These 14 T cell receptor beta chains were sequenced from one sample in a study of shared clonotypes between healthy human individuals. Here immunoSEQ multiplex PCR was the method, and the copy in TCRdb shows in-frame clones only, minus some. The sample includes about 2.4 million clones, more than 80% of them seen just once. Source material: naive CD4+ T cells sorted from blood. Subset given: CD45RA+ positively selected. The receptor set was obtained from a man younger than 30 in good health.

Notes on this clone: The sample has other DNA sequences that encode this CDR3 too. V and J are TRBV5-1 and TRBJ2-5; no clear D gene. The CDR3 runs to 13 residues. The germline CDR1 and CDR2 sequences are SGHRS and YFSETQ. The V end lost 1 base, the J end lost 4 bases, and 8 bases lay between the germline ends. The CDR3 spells CASSLSLAETQYF. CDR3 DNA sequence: TGCGCCAGCAGCTTGAGTCTGGCAGAGACCCAGTACTTC. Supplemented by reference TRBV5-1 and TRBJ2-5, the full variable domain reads KAGVTQTPRYLIKTRGQQVTLSCSPISGHRSVSWYQQTPGQGLQFLFEYFSETQRNKGNFPGRFSGRQFSNSRSEMNVSTLELGDSALYLCASSLSLAETQYFGPGTRLLVL.

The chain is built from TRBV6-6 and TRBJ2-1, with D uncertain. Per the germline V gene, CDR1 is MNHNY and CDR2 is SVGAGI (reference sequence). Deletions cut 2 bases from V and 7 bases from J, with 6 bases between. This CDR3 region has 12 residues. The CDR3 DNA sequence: TGTGCCAGCAGTTACGGGCGGAATGAGCAGTTCTTC. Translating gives CASSYGRNEQFF.

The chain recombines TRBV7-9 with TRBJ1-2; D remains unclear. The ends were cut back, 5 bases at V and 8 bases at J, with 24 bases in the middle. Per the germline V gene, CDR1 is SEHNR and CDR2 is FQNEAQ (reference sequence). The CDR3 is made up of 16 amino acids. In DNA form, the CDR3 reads TGTGCCAGCAGCCTGTCACGGGCAAGGGTTTCGAACGGCTACACCTTC. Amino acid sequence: CASSLSRARVSNGYTF.

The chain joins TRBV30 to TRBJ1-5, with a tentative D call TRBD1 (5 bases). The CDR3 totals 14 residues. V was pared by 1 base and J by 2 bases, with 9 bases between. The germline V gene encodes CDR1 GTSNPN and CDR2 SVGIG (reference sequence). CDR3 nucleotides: TGTGCCTGGAGTGGCGGGGCCCGCAATCAGCCCCAGCATTTT. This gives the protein CAWSGGARNQPQHF.

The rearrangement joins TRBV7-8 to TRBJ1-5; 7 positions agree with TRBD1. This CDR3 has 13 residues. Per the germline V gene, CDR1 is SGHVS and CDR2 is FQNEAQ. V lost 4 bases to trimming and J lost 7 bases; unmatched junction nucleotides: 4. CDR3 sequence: CASSSRQGQPQHF. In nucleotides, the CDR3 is TGTGCCAGCAGCTCACGACAGGGACAGCCCCAGCATTTT.

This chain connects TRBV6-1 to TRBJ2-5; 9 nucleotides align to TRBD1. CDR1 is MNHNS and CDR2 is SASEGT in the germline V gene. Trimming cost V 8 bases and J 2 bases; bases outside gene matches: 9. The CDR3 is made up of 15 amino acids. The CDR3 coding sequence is TGTGCCAGCCGTAGAGACAGGGGGAGGCAAGAGACCCAGTACTTC. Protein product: CASRRDRGRQETQYF.

DNA of the CDR3: TGTGCCAGCAGCTTTCAGGGCTCTAATTCACCCCTCCACTTT. It codes for CASSFQGSNSPLHF. V and J are TRBV5-5 and TRBJ1-6; D possibly corresponds to TRBD1 (5 bases). Germline V CDR1 and CDR2: SGHKS, YYEKEE (reference sequence). This CDR3 has 14 amino acids. Trimming stripped 2 bases from V and 6 bases from J, with 9 bases between.

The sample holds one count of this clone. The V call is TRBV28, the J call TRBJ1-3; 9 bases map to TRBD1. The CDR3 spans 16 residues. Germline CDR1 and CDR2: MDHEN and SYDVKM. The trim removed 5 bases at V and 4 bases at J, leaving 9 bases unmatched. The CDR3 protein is CASSPRDRVSGNTIYF. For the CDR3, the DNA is TGTGCCAGCAGTCCGCGGGACAGGGTCTCAGGAAACACCATATATTTT.

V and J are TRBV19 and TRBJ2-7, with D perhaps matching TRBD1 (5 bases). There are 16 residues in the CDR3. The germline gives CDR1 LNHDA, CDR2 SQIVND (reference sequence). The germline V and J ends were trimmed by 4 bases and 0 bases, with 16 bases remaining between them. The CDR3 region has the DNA TGTGCCAGTAGTAAGAGGAGTAGGGGAAGCTCCTACGAGCAGTACTTC. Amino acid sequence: CASSKRSRGSSYEQYF. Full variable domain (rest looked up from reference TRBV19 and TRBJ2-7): DGGITQSPKYLFRKEGQNVTLSCEQNLNHDAMYWYRQDPGQGLRLIYYSQIVNDFQKGDIAEGYSVSREKKESFPLTVTSAQKNPTAFYLCASSKRSRGSSYEQYFGPGTRLTVT.

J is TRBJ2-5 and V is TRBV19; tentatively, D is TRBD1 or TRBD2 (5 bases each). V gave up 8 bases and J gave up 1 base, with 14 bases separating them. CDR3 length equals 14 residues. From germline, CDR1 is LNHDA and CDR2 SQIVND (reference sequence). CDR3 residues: CASPEWDPQETQYF. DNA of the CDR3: TGTGCCAGTCCCGAGTGGGACCCCCAAGAGACCCAGTACTTC. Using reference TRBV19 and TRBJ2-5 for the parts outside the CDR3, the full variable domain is DGGITQSPKYLFRKEGQNVTLSCEQNLNHDAMYWYRQDPGQGLRLIYYSQIVNDFQKGDIAEGYSVSREKKESFPLTVTSAQKNPTAFYLCASPEWDPQETQYFGPGTRLLVL.

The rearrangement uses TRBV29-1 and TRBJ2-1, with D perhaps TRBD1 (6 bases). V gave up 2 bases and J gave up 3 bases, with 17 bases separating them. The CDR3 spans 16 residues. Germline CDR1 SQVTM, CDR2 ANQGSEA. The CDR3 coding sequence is TGCAGCGTTGAACTGGGGGCCAGGGGAAGCTACAATGAGCAGTTCTTC. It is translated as CSVELGARGSYNEQFF.

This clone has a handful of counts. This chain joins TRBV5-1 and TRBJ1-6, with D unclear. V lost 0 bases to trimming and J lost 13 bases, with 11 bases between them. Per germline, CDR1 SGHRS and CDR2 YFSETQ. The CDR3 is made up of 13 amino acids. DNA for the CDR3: TGCGCCAGCAGCTTGGCCCCCGATATCCCCCTCCACTTT. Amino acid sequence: CASSLAPDIPLHF.

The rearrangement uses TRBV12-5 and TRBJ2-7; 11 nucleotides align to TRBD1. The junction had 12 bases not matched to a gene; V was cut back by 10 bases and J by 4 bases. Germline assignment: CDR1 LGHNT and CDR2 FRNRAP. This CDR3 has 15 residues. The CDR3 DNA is TGTGCTACCCGTACGAAAGGGGACAGGGGGTACGAGCAGTACTTC. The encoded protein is CATRTKGDRGYEQYF. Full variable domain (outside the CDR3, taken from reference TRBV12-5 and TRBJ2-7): DARVTQTPRHKVTEMGQEVTMRCQPILGHNTVFWYRQTMMQGLELLAYFRNRAPLDDSGMPKDRFSAEMPDATLATLKIQPSEPRDSAVYFCATRTKGDRGYEQYFGPGTRLTVT.

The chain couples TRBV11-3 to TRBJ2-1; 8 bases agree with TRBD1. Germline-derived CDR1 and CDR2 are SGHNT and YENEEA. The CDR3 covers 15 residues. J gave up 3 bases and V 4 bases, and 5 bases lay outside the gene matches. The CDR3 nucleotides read TGTGCCAGCAGCTCCGGGACAGGACTCTACAATGAGCAGTTCTTC. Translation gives CASSSGTGLYNEQFF.